This T cell receptor (beta chain) was sequenced for a study of response to subunit inactivated influenza vaccine. This CDR3 contains 16 residues. J was trimmed by 0 bases and V by 3 bases; bases with no gene match: 5. CDR1 and CDR2 from the germline V gene are PRHDT and FYEKMQ (reference sequence). Findings and caveats of the study: Few additional T cells are recruited per seasonal influenza vaccination, authors suggested.

This clonotype was detected only a few times. The target antigen is unknown. TCRdb processed the RT-PCR reads anew with MiXCR; each CDR3 protein has one entry. This sample has roughly 630,000 distinct CDR3 sequences; 14% occur once, and the top ten carry about 7.4%. The TCR sequence derives from a man in his fifties or sixties who received an inactivated influenza vaccine. The source material was PBMCs from blood, sampled roughly 15 days before vaccination. The chain carries TRBV13 and TRBJ2-3; 8 nucleotides align to TRBD2. CDR3 sequence reads: CASSFPSGPSTDTQYF. CDR3 in DNA: TGTGCCAGCAGCTTCCCTAGCGGGCCCAGCACAGATACGCAGTATTTT.